This T cell receptor beta chain was identified in a study of blood T cell repertoires in COVID-19. The wider study: Sites in the United States, Italy and Spain provided acute and convalescent COVID-19 samples.

Libraries were prepared by immunoSEQ multiplex PCR; TCRdb keeps only in-frame clonotypes and omits some of them. The sample lists hundreds of thousands of clones, 88% seen once, with roughly 14% in the top ten. V was clipped by 10 bases and J by 7 bases, with 13 bases between them. Germline assignment: CDR1 LNHDA and CDR2 SQIVND (reference sequence). CDR3 length: 11 residues. Categorization into cohorts depended on clinical history that participants reported. The chain links TRBV19 to TRBJ1-1, with a weak D call TRBD1 (5 bases). This TCR came from a woman between 50 and 59 years old with acute COVID-19. The specimen sequenced was PBMCs or T cells enriched from blood (not recorded which). In DNA form, the CDR3 reads TGTGCCACCCGGGGGGTCGGTGAAGCTTTCTTT. It encodes CATRGVGEAFF.